The present T cell receptor beta chain was sequenced within a study of T cells after yellow fever vaccination. TCRdb recomputed calls from the 5' RACE reads with MiXCR, one row per CDR3 protein. The data show about 340,000 distinct CDR3 sequences, around 13% seen once. This clonotype turned up a few times. V was trimmed by 1 base and J by 3 bases, leaving 7 bases between them. Germline V lookup: CDR1 SEHNR, CDR2 FQNEAQ (reference sequence). The CDR3 is 13 residues long. The sequencing here drew on CD4+ T cells sorted from PBMCs, taken 15 days after the yellow fever booster vaccination. The J gene is TRBJ2-7, the V gene TRBV7-9; no definite D call. This TCR came from a man aged 18 to 35 who received the YFV17D yellow fever vaccine. The CDR3 region has the DNA TGTGCCAGCAGCTTAGTGTTGGGCTACGAGCAGTACTTC. As protein: CASSLVLGYEQYF.